This record covers a single TCR beta chain. This CDR3 is built from 13 residues. Germline-derived CDR1 and CDR2 are SGHDT and YYEEEE. V was cut by 3 bases and J by 8 bases, with 12 bases left in between. The entry originates in a study of blood T cell repertoires in COVID-19. About the research overall: Sites in the United States, Italy and Spain provided acute and convalescent COVID-19 samples. From T cells, B-cell-depleted T cells, or PBMCs came the material, which was cDNA or gDNA.

Original processing methods: From reference gene primer amplification, estimates of nucleated cell counts were derived. Sequencing was performed with immunoSEQ multiplex PCR; in TCRdb, only in-frame clones are kept and a portion is missing. D and trimming were read from the DNA, whereas the V and J calls and clone size are those reported in that table. The repertoire holds about 330,000 clones, with around 90% as singletons. The material sequenced was peripheral blood. V is TRBV5-6 and J is TRBJ1-5, with unresolved D. This sequence originates from a young man who had recovered from COVID-19. CDR3 nucleotides: TGTGCCAGCAGCTGGCAGAGGGAAGAGCCCCAGCATTTT. It codes for CASSWQREEPQHF.